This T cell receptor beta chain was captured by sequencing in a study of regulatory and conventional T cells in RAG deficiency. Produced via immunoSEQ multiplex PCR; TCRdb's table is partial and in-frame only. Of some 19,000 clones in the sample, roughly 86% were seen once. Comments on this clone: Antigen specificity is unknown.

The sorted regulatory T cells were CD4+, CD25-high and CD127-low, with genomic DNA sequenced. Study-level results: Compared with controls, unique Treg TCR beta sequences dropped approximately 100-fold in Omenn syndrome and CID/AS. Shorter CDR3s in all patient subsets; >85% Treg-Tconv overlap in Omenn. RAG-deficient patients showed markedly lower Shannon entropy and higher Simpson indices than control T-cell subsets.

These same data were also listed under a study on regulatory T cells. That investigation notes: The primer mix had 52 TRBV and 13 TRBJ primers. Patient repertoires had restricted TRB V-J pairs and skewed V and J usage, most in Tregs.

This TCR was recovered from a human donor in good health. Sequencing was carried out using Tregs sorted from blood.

CDR3 DNA: TGCGCCAGCAGCCCCAACCCGGGGGCGGGTTACAATGAGCAGTTCTTC. It encodes CASSPNPGAGYNEQFF. The V and J genes are TRBV4-1 and TRBJ2-1; D possibly matches TRBD1 or TRBD2 (6 bases each). From germline, CDR1 is MGHRA and CDR2 YSYEKL. The CDR3 is made up of 16 amino acids. The germline V and J ends were trimmed by 4 bases and 4 bases, with 17 bases remaining between them.